These 24 T cell receptor beta chains were sequenced from one sample in a study of CD8 T cells in Susac syndrome (dated by TCRdb to the late 2010s). Library construction relied on the immunoSEQ multiplex PCR assay. RNA was extracted using the RNeasy kit, and roughly 0.45 to 1 microgram was reverse transcribed with random hexamers. TCRdb trimmed the raw reads at Q25, called clones with MiXCR and kept productive beta chains. Rows with one shared CDR3 protein collapse into an entry with the most common genes and DNA. For this sample there are about 150,000 distinct CDR3 sequences; 85% to 95% appear just once. The top ten constitute about 0.16% of the sample. The sequenced material came from CD4+ T cells from PBMCs. The receptors stem from a human donor with Susac syndrome.

The chain recombines TRBV24-1 with TRBJ1-1; no reliable D call. The germline V gene encodes CDR1 KGHDR and CDR2 SFDVKD. Trimming stripped 4 bases from V and 11 bases from J, with 16 bases between. This CDR3 is built from 13 residues. The CDR3 DNA reads as TGTGCCACCAGTGACCCCTTGATTGCAAGGGCTTTCTTT. It yields the protein CATSDPLIARAFF.

The CDR3 protein is CASSPGTANNEQFF. The CDR3 DNA sequence: TGCGCCAGCAGCCCCGGGACAGCTAACAATGAGCAGTTCTTC. The chain has TRBV5-1 and TRBJ2-1; 7 bases align to TRBD1. V trimming: 4 bases; J trimming: 5 bases; junction bases outside the gene matches: 6. Germline lookup yields CDR1 SGHRS and CDR2 YFSETQ. CDR3 length: 14 amino acids.

The rearrangement uses TRBV9 and TRBJ2-7, with 7 positions matching TRBD2. CDR1 is SGDLS and CDR2 is YYNGEE in the germline V gene. With 2 bases clipped from V and 6 bases from J, the junction kept 11 bases outside the gene matches. There are 15 residues in the CDR3. CDR3 DNA: TGTGCCAGCAGCGTTTCCTCCGGGACTAAGGGCGAGCAGTACTTC. Its translation is CASSVSSGTKGEQYF.

Here the CDR3 DNA reads TGTGCCAGCACCCCCACAGGGGGGAACATTCAGTACTTC. Translated, it gives CASTPTGGNIQYF. This sequence joins TRBV7-9 and TRBJ2-4; 8 bases fit TRBD1. This CDR3 is 13 amino acids long. Germline CDR1 is SEHNR and CDR2 is FQNEAQ (reference sequence). The V gene end was trimmed by 7 bases and the J gene end by 7 bases; junction bases not matched to a gene: 6.

This chain joins TRBV7-8 and TRBJ1-2, with D possibly being TRBD1 (5 bases). V was pared by 0 bases and J by 13 bases, with 18 bases between. CDR1 SGHVS and CDR2 FQNEAQ come from the germline V gene. The CDR3 length is 14 residues. CDR3: CASSLARTRQRGTF. The DNA for the CDR3 is TGTGCCAGCAGCTTAGCGCGAACCCGTCAGAGGGGCACCTTC.

The chain carries TRBV20-1 and TRBJ1-6; D remains unclear. From germline, CDR1 is DFQATT and CDR2 SNEGSKA (reference sequence). V gave up 2 bases and J gave up 0 bases, with 5 bases separating them. CDR3 length: 14 amino acids. CDR3 DNA: TGCAGTGCTAGATCGGGCTCCTATAATTCACCCCTCCACTTT. Amino acids: CSARSGSYNSPLHF.

The genes are TRBV5-1 and TRBJ2-2; 10 bases map to TRBD1. The CDR3 length is 16 residues. The V gene end was trimmed by 4 bases and the J gene end by 3 bases; junction bases not matched to a gene: 6. The germline V gene encodes CDR1 SGHRS and CDR2 YFSETQ. CDR3 DNA: TGCGCCAGCAGCCCCCGACAGGGGGCGGACACCGGGGAGCTGTTTTTT. The encoded protein is CASSPRQGADTGELFF. The variable domain in full, with the rest retrieved from reference TRBV5-1 and TRBJ2-2, is KAGVTQTPRYLIKTRGQQVTLSCSPISGHRSVSWYQQTPGQGLQFLFEYFSETQRNKGNFPGRFSGRQFSNSRSEMNVSTLELGDSALYLCASSPRQGADTGELFFGEGSRLTVL.

A word on this clonotype: The junction does not match germline at one end; this may be a read error. The V gene is TRBV29-1, the J gene TRBJ2-5; 9 positions agree with TRBD1. Germline-derived CDR1 and CDR2 are SQVTM and ANQGSEA. There are 11 residues in the CDR3. For the CDR3, the DNA is TGCAGCGTCCGGGACAGGGAAACCCTGAACTTC. Protein sequence: CSVRDRETLNF.

This rearrangement joins TRBV12-3 or TRBV12-4 to TRBJ1-5; D is undetermined. The CDR3 runs 14 residues. Trimming took off 1 base at V and 0 bases at J, with 4 bases between the two ends. Written as DNA, the CDR3 is TGTGCCAGCAGTTTAGGCAATAGCAATCAGCCCCAGCATTTT. Translating it yields CASSLGNSNQPQHF.

The chain employs TRBV3-1 and TRBJ2-5; D is ambiguous. Trimming removed 11 bases at V and 4 bases at J, with 20 bases between. Per germline, CDR1 LGHDT and CDR2 YNNKEL (reference sequence). There are 14 residues in the CDR3. CDR3 in DNA: TGTGCCGCTGGCCCCTCAGGTGGAGCAGAGACCCAGTACTTC. Amino acids: CAAGPSGGAETQYF.

The chain uses TRBV25-1 and TRBJ2-5; D call uncertain. Germline CDR1 MGHDK, CDR2 SYGVNS. This CDR3 is 16 amino acids long. V was shortened by 6 bases and J by 0 bases, with 17 bases between the two germline ends. The CDR3 DNA is TGTGCCAGCAGGGGGTGGAGACTCCAGTACCAAGAGACCCAGTACTTC. Its translation: CASRGWRLQYQETQYF.

The chain carries TRBV2 and TRBJ2-5, with D possibly being TRBD2 (6 bases). The CDR3 has 13 residues. V dropped 6 bases and J dropped 5 bases, with 13 bases sitting between them. Germline V gene sequence: CDR1 SNHLY, CDR2 FYNNEI. CDR3 sequence reads: CASSGKGRETQYF. In DNA, the CDR3 is TGTGCCAGCAGCGGCAAAGGGAGGGAGACCCAGTACTTC.

The chain couples TRBV29-1 to TRBJ2-7, with 9 bases matching TRBD1. Germline V gives CDR1 SQVTM, CDR2 ANQGSEA. The CDR3 totals 11 residues. V lost 6 bases, J lost 6 bases, and 3 bases stayed unmatched. The CDR3 here is CSVEQGAEQYF. CDR3 DNA sequence: TGCAGCGTAGAACAGGGGGCCGAGCAGTACTTC.

V is TRBV29-1 and J is TRBJ2-3; 8 bases align to TRBD2. Germline V gene data show CDR1 as SQVTM and CDR2 as ANQGSEA. J gave up 5 bases and V 4 bases, and 2 bases lay outside the gene matches. The CDR3 totals 12 residues. The CDR3 loop is CSVATSGDTQYF. CDR3 DNA sequence: TGCAGCGTTGCTACTAGCGGAGATACGCAGTATTTT.

The chain links TRBV7-7 to TRBJ2-1, with D possibly being TRBD1 or TRBD2 (5 bases each). Germline CDR1 is SSHAT and CDR2 is FNYEAQ (reference sequence). Trimming removed 5 bases from V and 8 bases from J, with 13 bases in between. This CDR3 spans 13 amino acids. CDR3 nucleotides: TGTGCCAGCAGCCGGGACCGGGACCATGAGCAGTTCTTC. Its protein is CASSRDRDHEQFF.

The chain links TRBV6-5 to TRBJ2-5; 8 nucleotides line up with TRBD2. The CDR3 length is 17 residues. J gave up 1 base and V 2 bases, and 9 bases lay outside the gene matches. Germline assignment: CDR1 MNHEY and CDR2 SVGAGI. The DNA of the CDR3 is TGTGCCAGCAGTTACACAGCTAGCGGGCTTTCCCAAGAGACCCAGTACTTC. It codes for CASSYTASGLSQETQYF.

The V call is TRBV20-1, the J call TRBJ1-2, with TRBD1 matching over 9 bases. Germline V CDR1 and CDR2: DFQATT, SNEGSKA (reference sequence). The ends lost 5 bases at V and 1 base at J; junction bases unmatched: 2. The CDR3 runs 13 residues. The CDR3 coding sequence is TGCAGTGCTGGGGACAGGGATAACTATGGCTACACCTTC. Its protein is CSAGDRDNYGYTF.

The chain uses TRBV5-1 and TRBJ1-1; 9 positions agree with TRBD1. There are 13 residues in the CDR3. V lost 4 bases and J lost 3; bases outside the gene matches: 1. The germline CDR1 and CDR2 sequences are SGHRS and YFSETQ. For the CDR3, the DNA is TGCGCCAGCAGCCGGACAGGGGACACTGAAGCTTTCTTT. As protein: CASSRTGDTEAFF.

This sequence joins TRBV27 and TRBJ2-5; weak D call: TRBD2 (5 bases). Trimming removed 6 bases from V and 3 bases from J, with 8 bases in between. The CDR3 totals 12 residues. Germline V gene data show CDR1 as MNHEY and CDR2 as SMNVEV (reference sequence). Here the CDR3 reads CASRQREETQYF. CDR3 coding DNA: TGTGCCAGCAGGCAGAGGGAAGAGACCCAGTACTTC.

The CDR3 loop is CSARDLTDTQYF. In DNA, the CDR3 is TGCAGTGCTAGAGACCTCACAGATACGCAGTATTTT. The chain joins TRBV20-1 to TRBJ2-3; the D is unclear. CDR1 is DFQATT and CDR2 is SNEGSKA in the germline V gene (reference sequence). The CDR3 is 12 amino acids. The V end was cut by 0 bases, the J end by 2 bases, with 3 bases between.

The V and J genes are TRBV21-1 and TRBJ1-5; TRBD1 is the table's D call, not checked against the DNA. TRBV21-1 is tagged as a pseudogene. CDR3 size: 15 residues. In nucleotides, the CDR3 is TGTGCCAGCAGCAATTGGGCTCGAGGGGATCAGCCCCAGCATTTT. Amino acid sequence: CASSNWARGDQPQHF.

The rearrangement joins TRBV5-1 to TRBJ2-5; D is unclear. The CDR3 totals 13 residues. Germline-derived CDR1 and CDR2 are SGHRS and YFSETQ. Trimming pared 0 bases from V and 2 bases from J, leaving 5 bases between. The CDR3 nucleotides are TGCGCCAGCAGCTTGGACGAGCAAGAGACCCAGTACTTC. Translated: CASSLDEQETQYF.

As to this clonotype: An end of the junction does not agree with germline; a read error may underlie this. The chain joins TRBV6-5 to TRBJ1-1, with D unresolved. The CDR3 runs 14 residues. The germline V gene encodes CDR1 MNHEY and CDR2 SVGAGI. The CDR3 DNA is TGTGCCAGCAATTACAAGGGAAGGAACACTGAAGCTTTCTTT. Protein product: CASNYKGRNTEAFF.

This sequence joins TRBV2 and TRBJ2-5; D not resolved. Germline lookup yields CDR1 SNHLY and CDR2 FYNNEI. The CDR3 covers 13 residues. V lost 7 bases and J 1 base, leaving 10 bases between the germline ends. The CDR3 is CASIQSTQETQYF. CDR3 coding DNA: TGTGCCAGCATTCAGTCCACCCAAGAGACCCAGTACTTC.